The clone carrying this T cell receptor (beta chain) came up a few times. This sample was included in a study of T cell changes during pregnancy in multiple sclerosis. The assay was immunoSEQ multiplex PCR, and TCRdb's table has in-frame clones only and misses some. The sample includes 40,000 to 45,000 clones, 89% of them seen just once. The sample in question was CD4+ T cells from peripheral blood mononuclear cells, obtained in the first trimester of pregnancy. The sequence derives from a female donor with multiple sclerosis, enrolled in a pregnancy study.

The CDR3 here is CASSSGFQINYGYTF. The CDR3 DNA sequence: TGTGCCAGCAGTTCGGGTTTTCAGATTAACTATGGCTACACCTTC. The chain has TRBV28 and TRBJ1-2; D unresolved. CDR3 length equals 15 residues. Deletions cut 4 bases from V and 1 base from J, with 13 bases between. Per the germline V gene, CDR1 is MDHEN and CDR2 is SYDVKM.